The source of this T cell receptor (beta chain) is a study of T cell changes during pregnancy in multiple sclerosis. The CDR3 spans 16 residues. Germline values: CDR1 SEHNR, CDR2 FQNEAQ (reference sequence). The V end was cut by 1 base, the J end by 2 bases, with 14 bases between. Repertoires were generated with immunoSEQ multiplex PCR, while TCRdb's copy carries only in-frame clones and drops some. The sample shows tens of thousands of clones, roughly 92% of them seen only once. The source is a female donor with multiple sclerosis, enrolled in a pregnancy study. The sample here was CD4+ T cells from peripheral blood mononuclear cells, taken in the third trimester of pregnancy. This chain joins TRBV7-9 and TRBJ1-2, with D perhaps matching TRBD1 (5 bases). As DNA, the CDR3 is TGTGCCAGCAGCTTAGTCTTGACAGAAACGAACTATGGCTACACCTTC. Amino acids: CASSLVLTETNYGYTF.